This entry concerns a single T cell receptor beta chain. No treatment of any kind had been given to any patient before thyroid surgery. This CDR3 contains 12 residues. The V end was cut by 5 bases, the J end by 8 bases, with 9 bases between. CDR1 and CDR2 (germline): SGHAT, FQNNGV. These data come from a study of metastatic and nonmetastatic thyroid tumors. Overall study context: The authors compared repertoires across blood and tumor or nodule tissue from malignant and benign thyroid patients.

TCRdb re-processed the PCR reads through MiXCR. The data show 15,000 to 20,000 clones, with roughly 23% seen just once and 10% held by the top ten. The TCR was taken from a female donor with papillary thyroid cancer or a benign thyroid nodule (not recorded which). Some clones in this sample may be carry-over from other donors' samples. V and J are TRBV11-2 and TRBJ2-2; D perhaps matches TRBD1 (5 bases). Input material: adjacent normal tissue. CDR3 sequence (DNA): TGTGCCAGCAGCCAGGGTCCTGGGGAGCTGTTTTTT. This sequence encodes CASSQGPGELFF.